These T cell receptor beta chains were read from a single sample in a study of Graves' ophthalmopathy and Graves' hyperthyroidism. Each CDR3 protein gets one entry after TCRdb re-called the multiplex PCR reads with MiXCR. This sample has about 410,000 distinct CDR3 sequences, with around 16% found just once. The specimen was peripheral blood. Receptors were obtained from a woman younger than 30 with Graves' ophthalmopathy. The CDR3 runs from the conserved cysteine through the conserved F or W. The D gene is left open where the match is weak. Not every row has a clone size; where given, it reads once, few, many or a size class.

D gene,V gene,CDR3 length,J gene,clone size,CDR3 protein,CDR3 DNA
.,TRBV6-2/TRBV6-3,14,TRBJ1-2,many,CASTRRGISGGYTF,TGTGCCAGCACTCGACGGGGGATTTCGGGGGGCTACACCTTC
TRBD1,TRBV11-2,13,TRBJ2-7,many,CASIQGGNLKQYF,TGTGCCAGCATACAGGGGGGCAATTTGAAGCAGTACTTC
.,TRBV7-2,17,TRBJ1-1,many,CASSLGSGAGLNTEAFF,TGTGCCAGCAGCTTAGGCTCGGGGGCCGGCTTGAACACTGAAGCTTTCTTT
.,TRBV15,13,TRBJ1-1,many,CATSARLNTEAFF,TGTGCCACCAGCGCCAGACTTAACACTGAAGCTTTCTTT
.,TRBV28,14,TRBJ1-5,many,CASSLTGGALPQHF,TGTGCCAGCAGTTTAACGGGAGGTGCGTTGCCCCAGCATTTT
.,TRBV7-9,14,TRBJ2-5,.,CASSTGTKRETQYF,TGTGCCAGCAGTACCGGGACAAAGAGGGAGACCCAGTACTTC
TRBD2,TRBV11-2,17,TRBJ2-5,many,CASSLGSASGVQETQYF,TGTGCCAGCAGCTTAGGATCGGCTAGCGGAGTTCAAGAGACCCAGTACTTC
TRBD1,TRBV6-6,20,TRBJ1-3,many,CASSLEPGQDLLLWGNTIYF,TGTGCCAGCAGTCTGGAGCCGGGACAGGACCTCTTGCTCTGGGGAAACACCATATATTTT
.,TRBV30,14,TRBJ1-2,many,CAWRALSGGSGYTF,TGTGCCTGGAGAGCCCTCTCCGGGGGGAGTGGCTACACCTTC
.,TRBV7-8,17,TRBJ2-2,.,CASSPLPGLTNTGELFF,TGTGCCAGCAGTCCTCTACCGGGACTCACGAACACCGGGGAGCTGTTTTTT